The 27 T cell receptor beta chains presented below share a single source sample, sequenced in a study of cytomegalovirus exposure and HLA in healthy donors. The PCR contained 60 Vbeta and 13 Jbeta primers. Method: immunoSEQ multiplex PCR; TCRdb's copy keeps in-frame clones and lacks some. Of about 120,000 clones in the sample, 65% to 90% were seen once. The sample was PBMCs. Receptors were obtained from a woman aged 25 to 39 in good health and CMV-seronegative.

This clone was picked up one time. V gene TRBV7-8 combines with J gene TRBJ1-1; 9 positions match TRBD1. This CDR3 region has 15 residues. CDR1 is SGHVS, CDR2 FQNEAQ, per germline. Trimming took 4 bases from V and 7 from J; bases not matched to a gene: 10. CDR3 in DNA: TGTGCCAGCAGCTGGCCCGGACAGGGGTACGGTGAAGCTTTCTTT. Its protein is CASSWPGQGYGEAFF.

A single count supports this clone. The J gene is TRBJ2-1, the V gene TRBV27; 12 bases align to TRBD2. The V and J ends lost 5 bases and 8 bases, in that order; junction bases with no gene match: 10. CDR3 length: 16 amino acids. Germline lookup yields CDR1 MNHEY and CDR2 SMNVEV (reference sequence). CDR3 in DNA: TGTGCCAGCAGTCTACGACTAGCGGGAGTCCTGGATGAGCAGTTCTTC. Encoded protein: CASSLRLAGVLDEQFF.

This chain connects TRBV14 to TRBJ2-7, with 8 positions matching TRBD2. The J segment lost 3 bases and the V segment lost 2 bases, leaving 3 bases of the junction unmatched. CDR1 and CDR2 from the germline V gene are SGHDN and FVKESK. The CDR3 length is 14 residues. In DNA form, the CDR3 reads TGTGCCAGCAGCCAAACTAGCGGTCTCTACGAGCAGTACTTC. Translating gives CASSQTSGLYEQYF.

The rearrangement uses TRBV10-3 and TRBJ2-6; maybe TRBD1 (5 bases). V was trimmed by 5 bases and J by 3 bases, leaving 17 bases between them. This CDR3 is built from 17 residues. CDR1 is ENHRY and CDR2 is SYGVKD in the germline V gene. The CDR3 here is CAISMQGVASGANVLTF. The DNA for the CDR3 is TGTGCCATCAGTATGCAGGGCGTGGCGAGTGGGGCCAACGTCCTGACTTTC.

The rearrangement joins TRBV29-1 to TRBJ1-2; tentative D call: TRBD1 (6 bases). Germline V lookup: CDR1 SQVTM, CDR2 ANQGSEA. The CDR3 totals 12 residues. The V end lost 4 bases, the J end lost 8 bases, and 14 bases lay between the germline ends. The CDR3 protein is CSVGQDRSGYTF. Written as DNA, the CDR3 is TGCAGCGTTGGGCAGGACAGATCCGGCTACACCTTC. Looking up the rest from reference TRBV29-1 and TRBJ1-2 gives the full variable domain: SAVISQKPSRDICQRGTSLTIQCQVDSQVTMMFWYRQQPGQSLTLIATANQGSEATYESGFVIDKFPISRPNLTFSTLTVSNMSPEDSSIYLCSVGQDRSGYTFGSGTRLTVV.

This clone was found once. The chain recombines TRBV9 with TRBJ1-5; 12 nucleotides agree with TRBD1. Germline trimming cut 3 bases from V and 7 bases from J; bases unmatched to any gene: 8. Germline V gives CDR1 SGDLS, CDR2 YYNGEE. This CDR3 comprises 16 residues. CDR3 protein: CASSAGTGGARQPQHF. In DNA form, the CDR3 reads TGTGCCAGCAGCGCCGGGACAGGGGGCGCGAGGCAGCCCCAGCATTTT.

This clone occurred once. The genes are TRBV9 and TRBJ2-1; D perhaps matches TRBD2 (6 bases). CDR1 is SGDLS and CDR2 is YYNGEE in the germline V gene. The ends were cut back, 0 bases at V and 4 bases at J, with 14 bases in the middle. This CDR3 contains 16 residues. The CDR3 coding sequence is TGTGCCAGCAGCGTAGTCCCTAGCGTTGCTTACAATGAGCAGTTCTTC. As protein: CASSVVPSVAYNEQFF.

This clone was observed a few times. The chain joins TRBV7-2 to TRBJ2-3, with 9 bases aligning to TRBD2. The CDR3 consists of 16 residues. CDR1 is SGHTA and CDR2 is FQGNSA in the germline V gene. J lost 3 bases, V lost 3 bases, and 7 bases had no gene match. CDR3 sequence: CASSLGREGGTDTQYF. The CDR3 coding sequence is TGTGCCAGCAGCTTGGGGCGGGAGGGTGGGACAGATACGCAGTATTTT.

The rearrangement joins TRBV10-3 to TRBJ1-2, with a tentative D call TRBD1 (6 bases). Germline values: CDR1 ENHRY, CDR2 SYGVKD. The CDR3 has 14 amino acids. Trimming took off 6 bases at V and 8 bases at J, with 19 bases between the two ends. CDR3 in amino acids: CAIRWDTVSGGYTF. CDR3 sequence (DNA): TGTGCCATCAGATGGGACACAGTATCCGGGGGCTACACCTTC.

This clone came up a few times. This chain connects TRBV11-3 to TRBJ2-7; the D gene is possibly TRBD2 (7 bases). The V end lost 5 bases, the J end lost 6 bases, and 14 bases lay between the germline ends. The CDR3 spans 13 residues. In germline, CDR1 is SGHNT, CDR2 YENEEA. CDR3 region: CASSRGGAGEQYF. The CDR3 nucleotides read TGTGCCAGCAGCCGAGGGGGGGCTGGCGAGCAGTACTTC.

The chain couples TRBV28 to TRBJ1-2; no firm D call. CDR1 is MDHEN, CDR2 SYDVKM, per germline. The CDR3 runs 12 residues. CDR3 loop: CATQEANYGYTF. The CDR3 region has the DNA TGTGCTACCCAGGAAGCTAACTATGGCTACACCTTC.

The chain uses TRBV6-5 and TRBJ2-5; 8 bases are shared with TRBD1. The J call may be incorrect, as the DNA end agrees better with TRBJ2-7. The CDR3 totals 13 residues. From germline, CDR1 is MNHEY and CDR2 SVGAGI. The CDR3 DNA is TGTGCCAGCAGGGACAGGGACGACTACGAGCAGTACTTC. It encodes CASRDRDDYEQYF.

The V call is TRBV18, the J call TRBJ2-1, with TRBD2 matching over 9 bases. The CDR3 consists of 16 residues. Trimming removed 5 bases from V and 8 bases from J; junction bases left unmatched: 13. The germline CDR1 and CDR2 sequences are KGHSH and LQKENI. CDR3 region: CASSLTRSTSGYEQFF. DNA of the CDR3: TGTGCCAGCTCATTAACCCGATCGACTAGCGGCTATGAGCAGTTCTTC.

V gene TRBV5-1 combines with J gene TRBJ2-7, with TRBD1 identical over 8 bases. With V trimmed by 4 bases and J by 2 bases, 8 bases remained unmatched. Per the germline V gene, CDR1 is SGHRS and CDR2 is YFSETQ. The CDR3 has 15 residues. CDR3 protein: CASSPIPGQAYEQYF. The CDR3 region has the DNA TGCGCCAGCAGCCCTATACCGGGACAGGCCTACGAGCAGTACTTC.

V and J are TRBV5-1 and TRBJ1-6, with D perhaps TRBD1 (6 bases). CDR1 is SGHRS, CDR2 YFSETQ, per germline. The CDR3 consists of 16 residues. Between the trimmed V and J ends, which lost 0 bases and 2 bases, there was a span of 9 bases. The CDR3 is CASSLGGQTYNSPLHF. The CDR3 DNA follows: TGCGCCAGCAGCTTGGGCGGACAGACCTATAATTCACCCCTCCACTTT.

This chain links TRBV12-2 with TRBJ2-1; the D call TRBD2 from the table was never checked on the DNA. TRBV12-2 is reported as a pseudogene. The CDR3 totals 16 residues. As DNA, the CDR3 is TGTGCAAGTCGCTTAGCCGGAGGGCCATCCTACAATGAGCAGTTCTTC. This sequence encodes CASRLAGGPSYNEQFF.

The chain combines TRBV14 with TRBJ2-3, with 10 bases aligning to TRBD2. The CDR3 length is 16 residues. The junction had 5 bases not matched to a gene; V was cut back by 1 base and J by 4 bases. CDR1 is SGHDN and CDR2 is FVKESK in the germline V gene. The CDR3 spells CASSQVAGGAADTQYF. The CDR3 region has the DNA TGTGCCAGCAGCCAAGTAGCGGGAGGAGCCGCAGATACGCAGTATTTT.

This clone was picked up a small number of times. V usage is TRBV6-6 and J usage is TRBJ2-1; 7 nucleotides agree with TRBD2. Germline CDR1 and CDR2: MNHNY and SVGAGI (reference sequence). The CDR3 runs to 13 residues. With 7 bases clipped from V and 7 bases from J, the junction kept 7 bases outside the gene matches. The CDR3 protein is CASTGRAGNEQFF. Written as DNA, the CDR3 is TGTGCCAGCACCGGACGAGCGGGGAATGAGCAGTTCTTC.

This sequence joins TRBV2 and TRBJ2-5; a weak D match, TRBD1 (6 bases). Germline V lookup: CDR1 SNHLY, CDR2 FYNNEI. The V gene lost 8 bases and the J gene lost 2 bases, with 6 bases spanning the gap. This CDR3 has 11 residues. CDR3 in amino acids: CASGTQETQYF. The CDR3 nucleotides are TGTGCCAGCGGGACACAAGAGACCCAGTACTTC.

CDR3 sequence: CASSPYSGTGELYF. For the CDR3, the DNA is TGTGCCAGCAGTCCTTACTCCGGGACAGGAGAGCTCTACTTC. The gene calls are TRBV28 and TRBJ2-7, with 8 bases that match TRBD1. The V gene end was trimmed by 5 bases and the J gene end by 13 bases; junction bases not matched to a gene: 16. Germline V gene data show CDR1 as MDHEN and CDR2 as SYDVKM. CDR3 size: 14 residues.

The rearrangement uses TRBV28 and TRBJ2-1, with a tentative D call TRBD2 (5 bases). V was pared by 4 bases and J by 6 bases, with 16 bases between. There are 15 residues in the CDR3. The germline V gene has CDR1 MDHEN and CDR2 SYDVKM. In DNA form, the CDR3 reads TGTGCCAGCAGTTCCTTAACTAGGGCTCTCAATGAGCAGTTCTTC. Amino acids: CASSSLTRALNEQFF.

The V call is TRBV5-4, the J call TRBJ1-1; 10 nucleotides match TRBD1. Germline assignment: CDR1 SGHNT and CDR2 YYREEE (reference sequence). Trimming removed 4 bases from V and 7 bases from J; junction bases left unmatched: 13. The CDR3 runs to 16 residues. The CDR3 DNA reads TGTGCCAGCAGCCACCGACAGGGGGCGGACCTATGTGAAGCTTTCTTT. It yields the protein CASSHRQGADLCEAFF.

The DNA for the CDR3 is TGTGCCAGCAGCCACCGCGGGGGGGAACGGGGAGAGCAGTTCTTC. Its translation is CASSHRGGERGEQFF. The chain is built from TRBV14 and TRBJ2-1; 9 nucleotides match TRBD2. Germline CDR1 and CDR2: SGHDN and FVKESK. The V segment lost 3 bases and the J segment 10 bases; nucleotides outside the gene matches: 10. This CDR3 is 15 amino acids long.

The chain joins TRBV7-9 to TRBJ2-3, with TRBD2 matching over 9 bases. Per the germline V gene, CDR1 is SEHNR and CDR2 is FQNEAQ (reference sequence). Trimming cost V 5 bases and J 3 bases; bases outside gene matches: 12. CDR3 length equals 17 residues. In nucleotides, the CDR3 is TGTGCCAGCAGCCCAACCCTGCGGGAGGGCCGAACAGATACGCAGTATTTT. Its protein is CASSPTLREGRTDTQYF. The full variable domain, with the rest looked up from reference TRBV7-9 and TRBJ2-3, is DTGVSQNPRHKITKRGQNVTFRCDPISEHNRLYWYRQTLGQGPEFLTYFQNEAQLEKSRLLSDRFSAERPKGSFSTLEIQRTEQGDSAMYLCASSPTLREGRTDTQYFGPGTRLTVL.

This clone has more than one count but fewer than ten. This chain connects TRBV6-5 to TRBJ2-2; tentatively, D is TRBD1 (5 bases). This CDR3 is 16 amino acids long. Per the germline V gene, CDR1 is MNHEY and CDR2 is SVGAGI. V lost 0 bases and J lost 7, with 15 bases in between. CDR3 in DNA: TGTGCCAGCAGTTACTCGGGAAGGGGTGCTGGCGGGGAGCTGTTTTTT. Translating gives CASSYSGRGAGGELFF.

The chain is built from TRBV14 and TRBJ2-5, with 7 positions matching TRBD1. Germline assignment: CDR1 SGHDN and CDR2 FVKESK. This CDR3 comprises 17 residues. Trimming took 2 bases from V and 2 from J; bases not matched to a gene: 11. The CDR3 DNA is TGTGCCAGCAGCCAATATGCGGGTGGGACAGCACAAGAGACCCAGTACTTC. It yields the protein CASSQYAGGTAQETQYF.

The chain joins TRBV6-4 to TRBJ2-6; 8 nucleotides line up with TRBD2. Trimming removed 2 bases from V and 1 base from J; junction bases left unmatched: 4. Germline values: CDR1 MRHNA, CDR2 SNTAGT. This CDR3 has 17 amino acids. CDR3 sequence (DNA): TGTGCCAGCAGTGACGGGTCGGGAGGGTCTGGGGCCAACGTCCTGACTTTC. It yields the protein CASSDGSGGSGANVLTF.